This is a list of T cell receptor beta chains from one sample in a study of vaccination and CD4 T cells after COVID-19. TCRdb used MiXCR to reprocess the PCR reads, holding one entry per CDR3 protein. The sample includes more than 6,000 distinct CDR3 sequences, around 37% seen only once; the top ten take 15% to 20%. Antigens of these TCRs are unknown. The source material was CD4+ T cells from blood, cultured in vitro. Every receptor here comes from a human donor in good health. The CDR3 runs from the conserved cysteine through the conserved F or W. The D gene is left open where the match is weak. Part of the rows lack a size; the others show once, few, many or a class for expanded clones.

d_gene: TRBD1
abundance: few
v_gene: TRBV5-4
len: 13
j_gene: TRBJ1-2
CDR3nt: TGTGCCAGCAGCTCGGACGGGACAGGGGCCTACACCTTC
CDR3aa: CASSSDGTGAYTF

d_gene: -
abundance: -
v_gene: TRBV7-8
len: 16
j_gene: TRBJ2-2
CDR3nt: TGTGCCAGCAGCCAGGGTGGCAGGAGCGGTGCCGGGGAGCTGTTTTTT
CDR3aa: CASSQGGRSGAGELFF

d_gene: -
abundance: -
v_gene: TRBV6-2/TRBV6-3
len: 11
j_gene: TRBJ1-1
CDR3nt: TGTGCCAGCAGCCTTGGTATCGAAGCTTTCTTT
CDR3aa: CASSLGIEAFF

d_gene: TRBD2
abundance: -
v_gene: TRBV4-3
len: 16
j_gene: TRBJ2-5
CDR3nt: TGCGCCAGCAGCCAAGGACTGCGGGGGGCCCCATTGACCCAGTACTTC
CDR3aa: CASSQGLRGAPLTQYF

d_gene: -
abundance: -
v_gene: TRBV10-1
len: 12
j_gene: TRBJ2-2
CDR3nt: TGCGCCAGCGGTCCGAACACCGGGGAGCTGTTTTTT
CDR3aa: CASGPNTGELFF

d_gene: -
abundance: -
v_gene: TRBV7-9
len: 14
j_gene: TRBJ1-1
CDR3nt: TGTGCCAGCAGCTTACGGGACGGTGACACTGAAGCTTTCTTT
CDR3aa: CASSLRDGDTEAFF

d_gene: TRBD2
abundance: -
v_gene: TRBV6-1
len: 17
j_gene: TRBJ2-7
CDR3nt: TGTGCCAGCAGTGATTCGGCTAGCGGGACCCGCTCCTACGAGCAGTACTTC
CDR3aa: CASSDSASGTRSYEQYF

d_gene: -
abundance: -
v_gene: TRBV6-1
len: 14
j_gene: TRBJ1-5
CDR3nt: TGTGCCAGCAGTGACGGGGCTCACGGGCAGCCCCAGCATTTT
CDR3aa: CASSDGAHGQPQHF

d_gene: -
abundance: few
v_gene: TRBV4-1
len: 14
j_gene: TRBJ1-2
CDR3nt: TGCGCCAGCAGCCAAGCCCCAGGGCCCTATGGCTACACCTTC
CDR3aa: CASSQAPGPYGYTF

d_gene: TRBD2
abundance: -
v_gene: TRBV2
len: 14
j_gene: TRBJ2-1
CDR3nt: TGTGCCAGCAAGTTGCGGGAGGGCCACAATGAGCAGTTCTTC
CDR3aa: CASKLREGHNEQFF

d_gene: TRBD2
abundance: few
v_gene: TRBV11-2
len: 15
j_gene: TRBJ2-3
CDR3nt: TGTGCCAGCAGGATGACTAGCGGGAGGGCAGGTACGCAGTATTTT
CDR3aa: CASRMTSGRAGTQYF

d_gene: -
abundance: -
v_gene: TRBV20-1
len: 14
j_gene: TRBJ1-2
CDR3nt: TGCAGTGCTACCCGGGACCGTGAGAACTATGGCTACACCTTC
CDR3aa: CSATRDRENYGYTF

d_gene: TRBD1
abundance: few
v_gene: TRBV10-3
len: 18
j_gene: TRBJ1-2
CDR3nt: TGTGCCATCCCGCGTACTTTAGGACAGGGGGCGACGGCTGGTGGCTACACCTTC
CDR3aa: CAIPRTLGQGATAGGYTF

d_gene: -
abundance: -
v_gene: TRBV28
len: 15
j_gene: TRBJ1-5
CDR3nt: TGTGCCAGCAGTTTATGGGGGCAGGGAATACAGCCCCAGCATTTT
CDR3aa: CASSLWGQGIQPQHF

d_gene: -
abundance: few
v_gene: TRBV7-2
len: 11
j_gene: TRBJ2-5
CDR3nt: TGTGCCAGCAGCCGGCAAGAGACCCAGTACTTC
CDR3aa: CASSRQETQYF

d_gene: TRBD1
abundance: few
v_gene: TRBV2
len: 13
j_gene: TRBJ1-2
CDR3nt: TGTGCCAGCAGTCGAGACAGGGATGCTGGCTACACCTTC
CDR3aa: CASSRDRDAGYTF

d_gene: -
abundance: few
v_gene: TRBV7-2
len: 14
j_gene: TRBJ1-6
CDR3nt: TGTGCCAGCAGCTTAGCGCGCGGGGGGTGGCCCCTCCACTTT
CDR3aa: CASSLARGGWPLHF

d_gene: -
abundance: -
v_gene: TRBV30
len: 12
j_gene: TRBJ2-1
CDR3nt: TGTGCCTGCTTCCCCGGGAGCAATGAGCAGTTCTTC
CDR3aa: CACFPGSNEQFF

d_gene: TRBD2
abundance: -
v_gene: TRBV27
len: 18
j_gene: TRBJ2-1
CDR3nt: TGTGCCAGCAGTTTACGACTAGCGGGAGCGGAGAATTGGAATGAGCAGTTCTTC
CDR3aa: CASSLRLAGAENWNEQFF

d_gene: TRBD2
abundance: -
v_gene: TRBV6-1
len: 20
j_gene: TRBJ2-3
CDR3nt: TGTGCCAGCAGTCCCCGGACTAGCGGGAGGGCCGGACGGGGCACAGATACGCAGTATTTT
CDR3aa: CASSPRTSGRAGRGTDTQYF

d_gene: -
abundance: few
v_gene: TRBV6-1
len: 13
j_gene: TRBJ1-1
CDR3nt: TGTGCCATAGGCCCCTACTCGAACACTGAAGCTTTCTTT
CDR3aa: CAIGPYSNTEAFF

d_gene: -
abundance: -
v_gene: TRBV4-1
len: 12
j_gene: TRBJ1-2
CDR3nt: TGCGCCAGCAGCCAAGATCCTCTAACGTTAACCTTC
CDR3aa: CASSQDPLTLTF

d_gene: -
abundance: -
v_gene: TRBV7-9
len: 10
j_gene: TRBJ1-1
CDR3nt: TGTGCCAGCACTTCAGGTGAAGCTTTCTTT
CDR3aa: CASTSGEAFF

d_gene: TRBD1
abundance: few
v_gene: TRBV28
len: 15
j_gene: TRBJ2-2
CDR3nt: TGTGCCAGCAGACAGACAGGGTGGGAGACCGGGGAGCTGTTTTTT
CDR3aa: CASRQTGWETGELFF

d_gene: -
abundance: medium-sized
v_gene: TRBV6-1
len: 12
j_gene: TRBJ1-2
CDR3nt: TGTGCCAGCAGGCAGGGGTTGAGAGGCTACACCTTC
CDR3aa: CASRQGLRGYTF

d_gene: -
abundance: -
v_gene: TRBV28
len: 15
j_gene: TRBJ1-4
CDR3nt: TGTGCCAGCAGTAACACAGGGACAACTAATGAAAAACTGTTTTTT
CDR3aa: CASSNTGTTNEKLFF

d_gene: -
abundance: -
v_gene: TRBV20-1
len: 14
j_gene: TRBJ2-7
CDR3nt: TGCAGCGCAACGACAGGAACCGGGCCTTACGAGCAGTACTTC
CDR3aa: CSATTGTGPYEQYF